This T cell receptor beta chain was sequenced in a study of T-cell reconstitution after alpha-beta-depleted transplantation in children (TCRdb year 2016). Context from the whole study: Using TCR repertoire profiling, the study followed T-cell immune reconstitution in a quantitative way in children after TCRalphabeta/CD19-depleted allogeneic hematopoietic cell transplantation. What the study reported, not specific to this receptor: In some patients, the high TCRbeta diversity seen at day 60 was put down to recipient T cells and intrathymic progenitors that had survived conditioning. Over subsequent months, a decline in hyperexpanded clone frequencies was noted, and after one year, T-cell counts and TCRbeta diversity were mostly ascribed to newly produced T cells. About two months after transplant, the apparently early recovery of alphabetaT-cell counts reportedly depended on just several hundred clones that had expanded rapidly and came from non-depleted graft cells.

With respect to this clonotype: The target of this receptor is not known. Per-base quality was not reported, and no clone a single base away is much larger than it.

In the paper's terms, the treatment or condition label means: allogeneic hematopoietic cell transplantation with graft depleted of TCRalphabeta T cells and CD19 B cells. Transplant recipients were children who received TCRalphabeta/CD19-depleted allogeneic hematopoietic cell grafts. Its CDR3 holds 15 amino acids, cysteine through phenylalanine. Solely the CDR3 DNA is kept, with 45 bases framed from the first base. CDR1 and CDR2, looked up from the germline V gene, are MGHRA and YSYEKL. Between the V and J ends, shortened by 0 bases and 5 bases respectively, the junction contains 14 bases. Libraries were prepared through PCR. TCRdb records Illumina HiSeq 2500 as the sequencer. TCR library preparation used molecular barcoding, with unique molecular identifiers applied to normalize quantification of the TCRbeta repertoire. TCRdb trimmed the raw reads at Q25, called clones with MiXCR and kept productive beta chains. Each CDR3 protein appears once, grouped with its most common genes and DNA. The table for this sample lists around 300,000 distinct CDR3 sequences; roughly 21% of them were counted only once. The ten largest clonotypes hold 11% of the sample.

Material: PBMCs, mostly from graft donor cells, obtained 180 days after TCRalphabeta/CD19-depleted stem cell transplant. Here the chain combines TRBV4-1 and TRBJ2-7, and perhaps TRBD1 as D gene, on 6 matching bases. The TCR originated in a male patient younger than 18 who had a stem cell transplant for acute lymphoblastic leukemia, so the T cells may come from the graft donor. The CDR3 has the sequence CASSQETGIDNEQYF. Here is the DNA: TGCGCCAGCAGCCAAGAAACAGGGATTGACAACGAGCAGTACTTC.